These T cell receptor beta chains were read from a single sample in a study of Ad26.COV2.S vaccination and SARS-CoV-2 variants. Only in-frame clones appear in the TCRdb table, and some are missing; sequencing was by immunoSEQ multiplex PCR. In the table there are under 250,000 clones, around nine tenths of which are singletons. The sample consisted of peripheral blood, taken in a trial of Ad26.COV2.S vaccine versus placebo. These receptors were obtained from a person between 18 and 60 years old who received the Ad26.COV2.S COVID-19 vaccine or a placebo. Each CDR3 is given with its conserved first and last residue. A D gene is named only where the DNA matches it firmly. The size of a clone is reported for some rows only, either as once, few or many, or as a class for expanded clones.

clone_size d_call j_call v_call cdr3_aa cdr3_nt
NA NA TRBJ1-4 TRBV4-3 CASSQDKYEKLFF TGCGCCAGCAGCCAGGACAAGTATGAAAAACTGTTTTTT
NA TRBD2 TRBJ2-5 TRBV19 CASSRNVAGGSVTQYF TGTGCCAGTAGTCGTAACGTAGCGGGGGGTAGCGTGACCCAGTACTTC
NA NA TRBJ1-5 TRBV7-8 CASSFLDWTGNQPQHF TGTGCCAGCAGCTTTTTGGATTGGACGGGCAATCAGCCCCAGCATTTT
NA NA TRBJ1-4 TRBV11-2 CASSLNRWPPELFF TGTGCCAGCAGCTTAAATCGTTGGCCTCCGGAACTGTTTTTT
NA NA TRBJ1-4 TRBV5-1 CASSAGTGGGEKLFF TGCGCCAGCAGCGCGGGAACAGGCGGCGGTGAAAAACTGTTTTTT
NA TRBD2 TRBJ2-1 TRBV4-2 CASSQDVAGGYNEQFF TGTGCCAGCAGCCAAGATGTAGCGGGGGGGTACAATGAGCAGTTCTTC
NA NA TRBJ2-2 TRBV24-1 CATSEPPGTGNTGELFF TGTGCCACCAGTGAGCCTCCTGGGACGGGGAACACCGGGGAGCTGTTTTTT
NA NA TRBJ1-5 TRBV5-5 CASSPLAGENQPQHF TGTGCCAGCAGTCCCCTCGCTGGGGAAAATCAGCCCCAGCATTTT
NA NA TRBJ2-5 TRBV24-1 CATSDWIPGQTQETQYF TGTGCCACCAGTGATTGGATTCCGGGACAAACTCAAGAGACCCAGTACTTC
NA NA TRBJ2-5 TRBV29-1 CSVPLTASQETQYF TGCAGCGTCCCCTTGACAGCCTCCCAAGAGACCCAGTACTTC
NA NA TRBJ1-2 TRBV6-5 CASSYSTSYGYTF TGTGCCAGCAGTTACTCGACCTCTTATGGCTACACCTTC
NA TRBD1 TRBJ1-6 TRBV5-6 CASSLGDRVDSPLHF TGTGCCAGCAGCTTGGGGGACAGGGTCGATTCACCCCTCCACTTT
NA TRBD1 TRBJ1-1 TRBV29-1 CSVLPGQGSIAFF TGCAGCGTCCTACCGGGACAGGGGTCTATAGCTTTCTTT
NA TRBD2 TRBJ2-3 TRBV7-9 CASSFRFPGSGTNTQYF TGTGCCAGCAGCTTCAGATTCCCCGGCAGCGGGACGAATACGCAGTATTTT
NA NA TRBJ2-7 TRBV18 CASSWREGDYEQYF TGTGCCAGCTCATGGAGGGAGGGGGACTACGAGCAGTACTTC
NA TRBD2 TRBJ2-7 TRBV5-4 CASSLERRSGGSSVEQYF TGTGCCAGCAGCTTGGAGCGGCGTAGCGGGGGATCATCGGTCGAGCAGTACTTC
NA NA TRBJ1-2 TRBV18 CASSPMDIPLNYGYTF TGTGCCAGCTCACCAATGGACATCCCGCTAAACTATGGCTACACCTTC
few NA TRBJ1-4 TRBV18 CASSLGSTNEKLFF TGTGCCAGCTCACTCGGATCAACTAATGAAAAACTGTTTTTT
NA NA TRBJ2-3 TRBV12-3/TRBV12-4 CASSLIDTQYF TGTGCCAGCAGTTTAATAGATACGCAGTATTTT
NA NA TRBJ1-2 TRBV11-1 CASRTTGTPVGYTF TGTGCCAGCAGAACTACCGGGACACCGGTTGGCTACACCTTC
NA TRBD2 TRBJ2-1 TRBV27 CASSSVLGLAGNEQFF TGTGCCAGCAGTTCGGTCCTTGGACTAGCGGGAAACGAGCAGTTCTTC
NA NA TRBJ2-2 TRBV7-9 CASSLPNTGELFF TGTGCCAGCAGCCTACCTAACACCGGGGAGCTGTTTTTT
NA NA TRBJ2-1 TRBV7-2 CASRWGFSSYNEQFF TGTGCCAGCAGATGGGGGTTTAGCTCCTACAATGAGCAGTTCTTC
NA TRBD1 TRBJ1-5 TRBV6-2/TRBV6-3 CASSRQGRQPQHF TGTGCCAGCAGCCGACAGGGTCGGCAGCCCCAGCATTTT
NA TRBD2 TRBJ2-2 TRBV5-1 CASSTTSGSRELFF TGCGCCAGCAGTACTACTAGCGGGAGTAGGGAGCTGTTTTTT
few NA TRBJ2-1 TRBV19 CASSPSLSSYNEQFF TGTGCCAGTAGTCCGAGCCTCAGCTCCTACAATGAGCAGTTCTTC
NA TRBD2 TRBJ2-3 TRBV3-1/TRBV3-2 CASSQRATSGVTSTDTQYF TGTGCCAGCAGCCAAAGGGCGACTAGCGGGGTTACTAGCACAGATACGCAGTATTTT
once TRBD2 TRBJ2-1 TRBV28 CASSDRVLAGGWYNEQFF TGTGCCAGCAGCGACCGGGTACTAGCGGGGGGCTGGTACAATGAGCAGTTCTTC
NA NA TRBJ2-1 TRBV11-1 CASSLAGGPYEQFF TGTGCCAGCAGCTTAGCGGGGGGGCCCTATGAGCAGTTCTTC
NA NA TRBJ2-2 TRBV7-3 CASSLGGANTGELFF TGTGCCAGCAGCTTGGGCGGGGCTAACACCGGGGAGCTGTTTTTT
NA NA TRBJ2-6 TRBV5-1 CASSLEPNSGANVLTF TGCGCCAGCAGCTTGGAACCGAACTCTGGGGCCAACGTCCTGACTTTC
NA TRBD2 TRBJ2-3 TRBV18 CASSGLAGVSTDTQYF TGTGCCAGCTCAGGACTAGCGGGGGTAAGCACAGATACGCAGTATTTT
NA TRBD2 TRBJ2-5 TRBV6-2/TRBV6-3 CASSYGLAAKETQYF TGTGCCAGCAGTTACGGACTAGCGGCCAAAGAGACCCAGTACTTC
NA NA TRBJ1-2 TRBV2 CASEGQGFNYGYTF TGTGCCAGCGAAGGCCAGGGGTTTAACTATGGCTACACCTTC
NA TRBD2 TRBJ2-3 TRBV6-4 CASSDKAGGEDTQYF TGTGCCAGCAGTGACAAAGCGGGGGGGGAAGATACGCAGTATTTT
NA TRBD1 TRBJ1-1 TRBV7-9 CASSWTGGEAFF TGTGCCAGCAGCTGGACAGGGGGTGAAGCTTTCTTT
NA TRBD1 TRBJ1-5 TRBV7-7 CASSFPGQGHSNQPQHF TGTGCTAGCAGCTTCCCTGGACAGGGCCATAGCAATCAGCCCCAGCATTTT
NA TRBD2 TRBJ2-7 TRBV4-2 CASSPKAKLTSGASYEQYF TGTGCCAGCAGCCCAAAAGCTAAGTTGACTAGCGGGGCGTCCTACGAGCAGTACTTC
NA NA TRBJ2-1 TRBV4-1 CASSQAATHNEQFF TGCGCCAGCAGCCAAGCTGCCACCCACAATGAGCAGTTCTTC
NA TRBD2 TRBJ2-1 TRBV18 CASSPPGLAGSMVHNEQFF TGTGCCAGCTCACCACCGGGACTAGCGGGATCAATGGTGCACAATGAGCAGTTCTTC
once NA TRBJ1-1 TRBV7-2 CASSNLGNTEAFF TGTGCCAGCAGCAATTTGGGCAACACTGAAGCTTTCTTT
once TRBD1 TRBJ1-1 TRBV11-2 CASRGNRGRGNTEAFF TGTGCCAGCAGGGGCAACAGGGGGCGCGGGAACACTGAAGCTTTCTTT
NA NA TRBJ1-1 TRBV29-1 CSASEGGNTEAFF TGCAGCGCCTCCGAGGGGGGGAACACTGAAGCTTTCTTT
NA TRBD2 TRBJ2-1 TRBV7-2 CASSNLPGLAGAHNEQFF TGTGCCAGCAGCAACCTCCCGGGACTAGCGGGAGCCCACAATGAGCAGTTCTTC
NA NA TRBJ1-6 TRBV30 CAWSQGTTNSPLHF TGTGCCTGGAGTCAGGGGACAACCAATTCACCCCTCCACTTT
NA TRBD2 TRBJ2-3 TRBV30 CAWSVAGGSDTQYF TGTGCCTGGAGTGTTGCGGGGGGCTCAGATACGCAGTATTTT
NA NA TRBJ2-7 TRBV6-6 CASSPKSEQYF TGTGCCAGCAGTCCCAAGAGCGAGCAGTACTTC
few NA TRBJ2-3 TRBV12-3/TRBV12-4 CASSLGQADTQYF TGTGCCAGCAGTTTAGGGCAAGCAGATACGCAGTATTTT
NA NA TRBJ2-4 TRBV7-2 CASSLGGDIQYF TGTGCCAGCAGCTTAGGAGGGGACATTCAGTACTTC
NA NA TRBJ2-2 TRBV11-3 CASSSWDNNTGELFF TGTGCCAGCAGCTCCTGGGACAACAACACCGGGGAGCTGTTTTTT
NA NA TRBJ2-3 TRBV7-9 CASSLAGGLTTQYF TGTGCCAGCAGCTTAGCGGGGGGGCTGACTACGCAGTATTTT
NA NA TRBJ1-2 TRBV6-2/TRBV6-3 CASSPGQIYGYTF TGTGCCAGCAGTCCGGGACAAATCTATGGCTACACCTTC
NA NA TRBJ1-5 TRBV30 CAWSRAGANQPQHF TGTGCCTGGAGTCGGGCAGGGGCCAATCAGCCCCAGCATTTT